This paragraph reports one T cell receptor beta chain. Its antigen specificity is not known. No qualities accompany the bases; no much larger clone lies one base away. Library generation was performed with the immunoSEQ multiplex PCR assay. A mixture of 60 forward primers for TCR Vbeta segments and 13 reverse primers for TCR Jbeta segments was used in the multiplex PCR. Amplification of the CDR3 region of rearranged TCR beta genes was performed with a multiplex PCR assay on genomic DNA. On the Illumina HiSeq System, the amplified TCR beta libraries were sequenced as 87-base-pair reads. On the authors' methods: A later analysis counted about 80 million unique TCR beta chains across the 650 to 800 repertoires, and around 9.9 million of these chains were shared by at least two donors. To remove PCR and sequencing errors, raw reads were error-corrected and collapsed into unique sequences using a nearest-neighbor algorithm that merged closely related sequences. CDR3 sequences were aligned to IMGT reference sequences to assign V, D and J gene segments. For a sequence to be retained, at least a six-nucleotide match to both a V gene segment and a J gene segment was required. Rearrangements were called productive when the CDR3 lacked stop codons and stayed in frame with V and J; all others were non-productive. Following IMGT convention, CDR3 was defined as the stretch from the second conserved V-encoded cysteine to the conserved J-encoded phenylalanine. In an earlier analysis of around 540 of the donors, sequences lacking an unambiguous match to a single V gene segment were excluded. In an earlier analysis of approximately 590 of the donors, a V segment was called functional when productive rearrangements were above 56.7%, and segregating when the standard deviation between donors exceeded 5%. To diagnose cytomegalovirus status from the catalog of TCR beta chain sequences, a statistical classification framework was built. A later analysis assigned V and J genes by comparing TCR nucleotide sequences with IMGT/GENE-DB human TR gene sequences. A later analysis assigned CDR3 sequences and most-parsimonious VDJ recombination scenarios with the TCRdist pipeline. A later analysis defined each TCR beta chain by its CDR3 amino acid sequence plus V-gene family, and excluded reads lacking a unique V-gene family. To address suspected cross-contamination and a sequencing artifact, a later analysis removed around 600 highly shared, low-generation-probability nucleotide sequences. For each public chain, a later analysis derived a clonal expansion index from normalized ranks of inferred template counts within each repertoire. A later analysis computed generation probabilities with a VDJ recombination model fitted to out-of-frame rearrangements, and checked the results against IGoR. Hypergeometric tests were used in a later analysis to score TCR-TCR, TCR-HLA and TCR-CMV co-occurrence, with a repertoire-size bias correction applied to the TCR pairs. In a later analysis, false discovery rates were estimated by permuting HLA or CMV assignments 20 times. In a later analysis, co-occurring TCRs were grouped using DBSCAN, and TCRdist sequence similarity was added for clustering within HLA-allele-positive subsets. Repertoires with fewer than 30,000 or more than 120,000 public chains were left out of co-occurrence clustering, as were five repertoires with anomalous nucleotide sharing. TCRdb took this table from immuneACCESS and kept in-frame rearrangements with V and J called. Such tables lack part of the clones; where checked against another copy, unresolved V genes explain under half of the gap, and the rest is unexplained. The DNA gave D and trimming, while V, J and clone size come from that table. The sample has under 150,000 clones on record, 70% to 85% of them singletons. The top ten clones comprise about 2.5% of the sample.

These data come from a study of cytomegalovirus exposure and HLA in healthy donors (dated by TCRdb to 2016 to 2017). Study-level background: In an earlier analysis of fewer than 750 of the donors, about 270 Gb of sequence data and roughly 100 million unique TCR beta sequences from 150 million to 200 million T cells were reported. Both class I and class II loci were covered by HLA typing, at four-digit resolution. A separate validation cohort of roughly 130 different subjects was used in addition to the roughly 640-subject first cohort. Every discovery cohort repertoire had been produced on one sequencing platform. An earlier analysis of 587 of the donors used high-throughput TCR beta sequencing to judge whether each TCR beta V gene segment behaved as functional or pseudogenic. A later genetic analysis took genome-wide SNP genotypes for 398 of the 666 donors and used that subset as a discovery cohort. A later analysis re-examined previously published TCR beta repertoires from roughly 720 donors and added high-resolution HLA genotyping to investigate patterns of TCR occurrence. Several DR-DQ haplotypes were treated as single units for association and clustering because of strong linkage in the cohort. Among 350 to 400 genotyped donors of the cohort, an average of around 240,000 unique TCR beta nucleotide sequences were sequenced per donor, around 20% of them non-productive. To predict cytomegalovirus infection status, the study combined high-throughput TCR immunosequencing, statistical association of individual TCRs with disease status, and machine learning. The study used immunosequencing to profile the T cell repertoires of 670 or so subjects and linked those repertoires to cytomegalovirus serostatus. The study was designed to test whether signatures of past pathogen exposure could be identified by cataloging public T cell receptors. The genetic ancestry cluster associated with self-reported Caucasian donors included 81% of the 350 to 500 genotyped donors. In the later analysis, no new phenotypic data were used to find candidate immune exposures; instead, reliance was placed on TCR beta sequences and their occurrence across donors. An early release that covered roughly 600 HLA-typed donors contained approximately 290 gigabases of sequencing data and 70 million to 100 million unique TCR sequences. The number of donors typed differed by locus, with about 629-640 for A, B, C, DRB1 and DQB1, 522 for DQA1, 606 for DPA1, and 450 to 480 for DPB1. Donor age, sex, ethnicity and CMV serostatus were compiled alongside the repertoire data. Results the study describes overall, beyond this receptor: Most CMV-associated TCR beta chains appeared to be HLA-restricted in a later analysis, and the HLA associations seemed to be driven largely by CMV exposure. In a later analysis, HLA-associated TCR beta chains showed more clonal expansion and lower generation probabilities than non-associated chains that were equally common. Most TCR sequences were observed very rarely across donors, whereas some public TCRs were present in many individuals. The authors suggested that the approach could potentially be extended to other disease states and immunological phenotypes. Correlated functional status among segregating V segments might be attributable to linkage disequilibrium, but an unknown experimental factor could not be ruled out. Presence/absence analyses assumed roughly uniform sequencing depth across donors, an assumption that may not hold. The only immune exposure information available for the cohort was CMV serostatus. A later genetic analysis associated a missense DCLRE1C variant with V-gene and J-gene trimming of TCR beta chains, and an independent cohort replicated the association. A cluster of highly shared sequence variants was judged likely to represent a technical artifact of the sequencing pipeline. When HLA alleles, especially DR and DQ, strongly co-occurred, attributing TCR associations to individual alleles was difficult. A further reported finding was that TCR beta sequences accurately predicted the HLA-A and HLA-B alleles for most subjects in the first cohort. According to a later genetic analysis, donors in an Asian-associated ancestry cluster had fewer N-insertions in productive TCRs than the approximately 690-donor mean. A few of the identified cytomegalovirus-associated TCR beta chains were confirmed in vitro to be specific for cytomegalovirus antigens. Because counts were too low, more than 15 rarely observed V segments, including chromosome 9 orphons, were left out of the earlier analysis of several hundred of the donors. Because HLA typing was missing for some donors at each locus, association tests included only the typed subset. In a later analysis, some 17,000 TCR beta sequences were associated with specific HLA alleles at a false discovery rate of 0.05. A total of 150 to 200 TCR beta chains were listed by the study as associated with cytomegalovirus. The classifier was reported to diagnose cytomegalovirus status with high specificity and sensitivity in both the original and validation cohorts. In a later analysis, TCR association rates were found to vary across HLA loci, with the most associated TCRs seen for DRB1 alleles and the fewest for HLA-C alleles. This cohort had only TCR beta chains sequenced, and the lack of alpha or paired-chain data limited which features could be detected. An earlier analysis of 587 of the donors showed that most TCR beta V segments appeared in productive rearrangements either about 90% or about 30% of the time, which broadly matched IMGT annotations. According to a later analysis, parvovirus B19, influenza, CMV and Epstein-Barr virus appeared linked to several top co-occurrence clusters.

In total, approximately 610 healthy bone marrow donors made up the cohort. At the time of sampling, every cohort member was nominally healthy, though immune exposures that went unrecorded were likely present. The donor tested CMV seronegative, placing the donor among the roughly 400 seronegative members of the cohort. A peripheral blood sample was collected from each donor, and TCR beta sequencing was performed on peripheral blood mononuclear cells. Genomic DNA extraction from the blood cell samples was performed with the Qiagen DNeasy Blood Extraction Kit. The clonotype comes from a man in his fifties or sixties in good health and CMV-seronegative. The sample consisted of PBMCs.

In nucleotide form, the sequence is TGTGCCAGCAGCGCAGGGATTTTGAGCCGCAACTATGGCTACACCTTC. This codes for CASSAGILSRNYGYTF. The chain links TRBV7-8 with TRBJ1-2; the D segment could be TRBD1, given 5 matching bases. CDR1 SGHVS and CDR2 FQNEAQ were looked up in the germline V gene. Inclusive of the bounding cysteine and phenylalanine, the CDR3 is 16 residues long. Only the CDR3 DNA is retained, 48 bases long and in frame from the first base. V drops 5 bases and J drops 2 bases, leaving 18 bases in between. Beyond the CDR3, the reference TRBV7-8 and TRBJ1-2 genes provide the residues; the full variable domain reads: GAGVSQSPRYKVAKRGQDVALRCDPISGHVSLFWYQQALGQGPEFLTYFQNEAQLDKSGLPSDRFFAERPEGSVSTLKIQRTQQEDSAVYLCASSAGILSRNYGYTFGSGTRLTVV.